The entry below describes one T cell receptor beta chain. CD4+ cells yielded CD45RA+ naive and CD45RA-negative memory subsets. The entry originates in a study of shared clonotypes between healthy human individuals. With 4 bases clipped from V and 6 bases from J, the junction kept 7 bases outside the gene matches. The CDR3 consists of 15 residues. In germline, CDR1 is LGHNA, CDR2 YNFKEQ. Genomic DNA (from each subset) was split evenly across several immunoSEQ plates. It was 200 to 250 ng DNA, about 30,000 T cell genomes, that sorted-subset replicate PCRs used. Sequenced by immunoSEQ multiplex PCR; TCRdb stores in-frame clones only, minus some. The sample yields 2 million to 2.5 million clones, about 92% seen once.

This chain connects TRBV4-2 to TRBJ2-1, with 9 nucleotides matching TRBD2. The sequence derives from a man aged 18-30 years in good health. Some clones in this sample may be carry-over from other donors' samples. The sample taken for sequencing was naive CD4+ T cells from PBMCs. Subset given: CD45RA+ positively selected. In DNA form, the CDR3 reads TGTGCCAGCAGCCGGCGACTAGCGGAGGTCAATGAGCAGTTCTTC. Amino acids: CASSRRLAEVNEQFF.